This T cell receptor beta chain was sequenced in a study of T-cell reconstitution after alpha-beta-depleted transplantation in children. Unique molecular identifiers were incorporated during preparation of the TCRbeta library. TCRdb called the PCR reads again in MiXCR, with one record for every CDR3 protein. The sample has some 200,000 distinct CDR3 sequences, roughly 15% seen once. This clonotype was picked up a small number of times. V was trimmed by 8 bases and J by 1 base, leaving 12 bases between them. Germline CDR1 is DFQATT and CDR2 is SNEGSKA (reference sequence). The CDR3 extends over 13 amino acids.

The chain employs TRBV20-1 and TRBJ1-3; D not certain. The sequences come from PBMCs from the stem cell graft donor, collected from the stem cell graft. The TCR comes from a human donor who donated a stem cell graft to a child with acute lymphoblastic leukemia. The CDR3 nucleotides read TGCAGTACGCTCGGAACTTCTGGAAACACCATATATTTT. Translated: CSTLGTSGNTIYF.